These T cell receptor beta chains were read from a single sample in a study of blood T cell repertoires in COVID-19. Repertoires were generated with immunoSEQ multiplex PCR, while TCRdb's copy carries only in-frame clones and drops some. The data show 260,000 or so clones, 87% seen once. The source material was PBMCs or T cells enriched from blood (not recorded which). Source of these receptors: a woman in her 30s with acute COVID-19. Both conserved end residues are trimmed from each CDR3. Fields, in order: V gene, CDR3 length, CDR3 protein.

>TRBV15|14
ATSRTIGRGSYEQY
>TRBV10-3|11
AISRGSDEKLF
>TRBV2|13
ASSTDTADTGELF
>TRBV4-1|12
ASSQAGDNSPLH
>TRBV7-2|11
ASSSGYQETQY
>TRBV7-9|14
ASSLQRQGGSYEQY
>TRBV12-3/TRBV12-4|11
ASSPPDSAEQF
>TRBV10-3|11
AIRGDSSYEQY
>TRBV5-1|12
ASSSQGGGTEAF
>TRBV4-1|13
ASSQETRVGEKLF
>TRBV2|11
ASSGAVGDGYT
>TRBV29-1|11
SVEGRSGNTIY
>TRBV6-5|11
ASRRHSNTEAF
>TRBV25-1|13
ASSEYGGDGTEAF
>TRBV18|12
ASSPDSLNQPQH
>TRBV15|11
ATSIQGGTEAF
>TRBV6-5|13
ASRGAPLLNTEAF
>TRBV6-5|11
ASLEVMNTEAF
>TRBV5-1|12
ASSFSDTSYGYT
>TRBV4-1|13
ASSWDSLGNQPQH
>TRBV2|12
ASREDGDFSPQH
>TRBV19|13
ASSIVAVRVNGYT
>TRBV5-5|17
ASSTQGPVWGGSYSPLH
>TRBV6-1|11
ASSEGGAYEQY
>TRBV19|11
ASETSGGTEAF
>TRBV7-6|14
ASSPISGMGNSPLH
>TRBV30|13
AWSADRWVNQPQH
>TRBV5-1|13
ASSKGELIKDEQF
>TRBV5-1|12
ASSFQGMNTEAF
>TRBV5-4|14
ASSPLAGGVVETQY
>TRBV6-5|13
ASSLQGGATDTQY
>TRBV4-1|12
ASSQVSGDYGYT
>TRBV7-8|12
ASSLEVAGYEQY
>TRBV19|12
ASSLELPNQPQH
>TRBV5-6|13
ASSFGASLNTEAF
>TRBV19|13
ASSVLGTSTGELF
>TRBV9|12
ASSPSGGTDTQY
>TRBV4-3|12
ASSQVGANQPQH
>TRBV5-1|12
ASSLDREDEKLF
>TRBV6-4|15
ASSNSGGRVSYNEQF